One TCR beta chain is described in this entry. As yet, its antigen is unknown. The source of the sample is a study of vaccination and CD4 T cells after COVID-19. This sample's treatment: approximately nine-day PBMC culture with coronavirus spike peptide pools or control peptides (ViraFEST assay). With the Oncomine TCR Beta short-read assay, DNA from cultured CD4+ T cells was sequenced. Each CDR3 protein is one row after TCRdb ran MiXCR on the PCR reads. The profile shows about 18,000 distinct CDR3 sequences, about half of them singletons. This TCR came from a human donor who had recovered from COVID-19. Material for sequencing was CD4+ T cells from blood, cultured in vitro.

The CDR3 protein is CSATPGTGGTEAFF. The CDR3 bases are TGCAGTGCTACCCCCGGGACAGGGGGTACTGAAGCTTTCTTT. The genes are TRBV20-1 and TRBJ1-1, with TRBD1 matching over 11 bases. Germline V gene lookup returns CDR1 DFQATT and CDR2 SNEGSKA (reference sequence). Trimming at V came to 4 bases and at J to 5 bases, leaving 6 bases not matched to a gene. The CDR3 runs to 14 residues.